These T cell receptor beta chains were read from a single sample in a study of beta chain features in type 1 diabetes. The repertoire was sequenced with immunoSEQ multiplex PCR; TCRdb's copy has only in-frame clones and lacks some. The sample yields 200,000 to 250,000 clones, roughly 11% seen once. The source material was central memory CD4+ T cells from blood. Receptor source: a man aged 18 to 30 in good health. CDR3s include the opening cysteine and the closing phenylalanine or tryptophan. Each record gives: D gene, V gene, CDR3 length, clone size, J gene, CDR3 protein, CDR3 DNA. A D gene is named only where the DNA matches it firmly. Part of the rows lack a size; the others show once, few, many or a class for expanded clones.

d_call: NA; v_call: TRBV29-1; cdr3_length: 11; clone_size: few; j_call: TRBJ1-1; cdr3_aa: CSAWTLPEAFF; cdr3_nt: TGCAGCGCCTGGACACTCCCTGAAGCTTTCTTT
d_call: TRBD1; v_call: TRBV2; cdr3_length: 16; clone_size: NA; j_call: TRBJ1-4; cdr3_aa: CASSPRQGARNEKLFF; cdr3_nt: TGTGCCAGCAGCCCTCGACAGGGGGCTAGAAATGAAAAACTGTTTTTT
d_call: NA; v_call: TRBV5-6; cdr3_length: 14; clone_size: few; j_call: TRBJ2-7; cdr3_aa: CASSPDGRHSEQYF; cdr3_nt: TGTGCCAGCAGTCCGGACGGCCGACACAGCGAGCAGTACTTC
d_call: NA; v_call: TRBV5-1; cdr3_length: 12; clone_size: few; j_call: TRBJ2-7; cdr3_aa: CASSPQGHEQYF; cdr3_nt: TGCGCCAGCAGCCCTCAGGGGCACGAGCAGTACTTC
d_call: TRBD1; v_call: TRBV6-5; cdr3_length: 13; clone_size: few; j_call: TRBJ2-1; cdr3_aa: CASRTGSYNEQFF; cdr3_nt: TGTGCCAGCAGGACAGGGTCCTACAATGAGCAGTTCTTC
d_call: TRBD2; v_call: TRBV29-1; cdr3_length: 17; clone_size: few; j_call: TRBJ2-6; cdr3_aa: CSAAGTSGNSGANVLTF; cdr3_nt: TGCAGCGCCGCCGGGACTAGCGGTAACTCTGGGGCCAACGTCCTGACTTTC
d_call: TRBD2; v_call: TRBV7-9; cdr3_length: 14; clone_size: NA; j_call: TRBJ2-1; cdr3_aa: CASDLAGVHNEQFF; cdr3_nt: TGTGCCAGCGACCTAGCGGGAGTCCACAATGAGCAGTTCTTC
d_call: TRBD1; v_call: TRBV30; cdr3_length: 14; clone_size: NA; j_call: TRBJ2-7; cdr3_aa: CAWGTGTGAYEQYF; cdr3_nt: TGTGCCTGGGGCACGGGGACAGGGGCCTACGAGCAGTACTTC
d_call: NA; v_call: TRBV5-4; cdr3_length: 12; clone_size: NA; j_call: TRBJ2-3; cdr3_aa: CASSFDPDTQYF; cdr3_nt: TGTGCCAGCAGCTTTGATCCAGATACGCAGTATTTT
d_call: TRBD2; v_call: TRBV2; cdr3_length: 14; clone_size: few; j_call: TRBJ2-2; cdr3_aa: CASTAGGGSRELFF; cdr3_nt: TGTGCCAGCACAGCGGGAGGGGGCAGTAGGGAGCTGTTTTTT
d_call: NA; v_call: TRBV18; cdr3_length: 16; clone_size: few; j_call: TRBJ2-3; cdr3_aa: CASSHSLSGTTDTQYF; cdr3_nt: TGTGCCAGCTCCCATAGCCTAAGCGGTACCACAGATACGCAGTATTTT
d_call: NA; v_call: TRBV7-8; cdr3_length: 13; clone_size: NA; j_call: TRBJ2-7; cdr3_aa: CASSPPAGDEQYF; cdr3_nt: TGTGCCAGCAGCCCTCCGGCGGGCGACGAGCAGTACTTC
d_call: TRBD2; v_call: TRBV7-9; cdr3_length: 17; clone_size: NA; j_call: TRBJ2-1; cdr3_aa: CASSPRTSGSVPNEQFF; cdr3_nt: TGTGCCAGCAGCCCAAGGACTAGCGGGAGTGTACCCAATGAGCAGTTCTTC
d_call: NA; v_call: TRBV27; cdr3_length: 11; clone_size: NA; j_call: TRBJ2-7; cdr3_aa: CASRGLGEQYF; cdr3_nt: TGTGCCAGCAGAGGGTTGGGGGAGCAGTACTTC
d_call: TRBD1; v_call: TRBV15; cdr3_length: 15; clone_size: NA; j_call: TRBJ2-7; cdr3_aa: CATSRGQGFSYEQYF; cdr3_nt: TGTGCCACCAGCCGCGGACAGGGGTTTTCCTACGAGCAGTACTTC
d_call: TRBD2; v_call: TRBV5-1; cdr3_length: 14; clone_size: few; j_call: TRBJ2-7; cdr3_aa: CASSLAPGGNEQYF; cdr3_nt: TGCGCCAGCAGCTTGGCGCCGGGAGGGAACGAGCAGTACTTC
d_call: NA; v_call: TRBV28; cdr3_length: 14; clone_size: NA; j_call: TRBJ2-7; cdr3_aa: CASTPGPGDYEQYF; cdr3_nt: TGTGCCAGCACCCCGGGACCAGGGGACTACGAGCAGTACTTC
d_call: TRBD1; v_call: TRBV30; cdr3_length: 13; clone_size: many; j_call: TRBJ2-1; cdr3_aa: CAWGTGGYNEQFF; cdr3_nt: TGTGCCTGGGGGACAGGGGGATACAATGAGCAGTTCTTC
d_call: NA; v_call: TRBV7-9; cdr3_length: 13; clone_size: NA; j_call: TRBJ2-1; cdr3_aa: CASSLAGGGEQFF; cdr3_nt: TGTGCCAGCAGCTTAGCTGGTGGAGGTGAGCAGTTCTTC
d_call: NA; v_call: TRBV4-1; cdr3_length: 18; clone_size: NA; j_call: TRBJ2-7; cdr3_aa: CASSQKGTAGTQIYEQYF; cdr3_nt: TGCGCCAGCAGCCAAAAGGGGACGGCCGGGACGCAGATTTACGAGCAGTACTTC
d_call: NA; v_call: TRBV9; cdr3_length: 14; clone_size: few; j_call: TRBJ2-5; cdr3_aa: CASCRGGGEETQYF; cdr3_nt: TGTGCCAGCTGCAGGGGCGGAGGAGAGGAGACCCAGTACTTC
d_call: NA; v_call: TRBV18; cdr3_length: 14; clone_size: NA; j_call: TRBJ1-1; cdr3_aa: CASSKSGEYTEAFF; cdr3_nt: TGTGCCAGCTCCAAGTCGGGGGAGTACACTGAAGCTTTCTTT
d_call: NA; v_call: TRBV29-1; cdr3_length: 12; clone_size: few; j_call: TRBJ1-1; cdr3_aa: CSVEQGGGEAFF; cdr3_nt: TGCAGCGTTGAACAGGGTGGGGGTGAAGCTTTCTTT
d_call: TRBD1; v_call: TRBV10-3; cdr3_length: 15; clone_size: many; j_call: TRBJ2-5; cdr3_aa: CAISADRGAQETQYF; cdr3_nt: TGTGCCATCAGTGCCGACAGGGGAGCGCAAGAGACCCAGTACTTC
d_call: TRBD2; v_call: TRBV29-1; cdr3_length: 12; clone_size: few; j_call: TRBJ2-5; cdr3_aa: CSVGLAGETQYF; cdr3_nt: TGCAGCGTTGGACTAGCGGGAGAGACCCAGTACTTC
d_call: NA; v_call: TRBV28; cdr3_length: 15; clone_size: NA; j_call: TRBJ2-1; cdr3_aa: CASSLWGVGGGTQFF; cdr3_nt: TGTGCCAGCAGTTTATGGGGGGTTGGTGGCGGGACGCAGTTCTTC
d_call: NA; v_call: TRBV14; cdr3_length: 14; clone_size: many; j_call: TRBJ1-5; cdr3_aa: CASSQDLGRLPQHF; cdr3_nt: TGTGCCAGCAGCCAAGATTTGGGACGTTTACCCCAGCATTTT
d_call: TRBD2; v_call: TRBV6-5; cdr3_length: 14; clone_size: NA; j_call: TRBJ2-4; cdr3_aa: CASSALAGKNIQYF; cdr3_nt: TGTGCCAGCAGTGCCTTAGCGGGGAAAAACATTCAGTACTTC
d_call: TRBD1; v_call: TRBV5-1; cdr3_length: 14; clone_size: few; j_call: TRBJ2-3; cdr3_aa: CATTQGAGTDTQYF; cdr3_nt: TGCGCCACCACACAGGGGGCGGGCACAGATACGCAGTATTTT